This T cell receptor (beta chain) is drawn from a study of T cells in Graves' hyperthyroidism and ophthalmopathy. The table lists this clonotype with many counts. Amplification of TCR beta CDR3 regions used RNA as the template. The primer set for the first-round RT-PCR of the TCR CDR3 was HTBI. MiXCR, run by TCRdb on the multiplex PCR reads, gives a single entry per CDR3 protein. The sample lists 300,000 to 450,000 distinct CDR3 sequences, around a sixth seen once, with about 30% in the top ten. Germline CDR1 is PRHDT and CDR2 is FYEKMQ (reference sequence). This CDR3 comprises 14 residues. Trimming left V 1 base short and J 7 bases short, with 14 bases between.

Source material: blood. The sequence was collected from a woman younger than 30 with Graves' hyperthyroidism that later progressed to Graves' ophthalmopathy. This chain joins TRBV13 and TRBJ2-7; a possible D gene is TRBD2 (6 bases). This CDR3 is CASSLAGSSGEQYF. The CDR3 DNA follows: TGTGCCAGCAGCTTAGCCGGGAGTTCTGGGGAGCAGTACTTC.